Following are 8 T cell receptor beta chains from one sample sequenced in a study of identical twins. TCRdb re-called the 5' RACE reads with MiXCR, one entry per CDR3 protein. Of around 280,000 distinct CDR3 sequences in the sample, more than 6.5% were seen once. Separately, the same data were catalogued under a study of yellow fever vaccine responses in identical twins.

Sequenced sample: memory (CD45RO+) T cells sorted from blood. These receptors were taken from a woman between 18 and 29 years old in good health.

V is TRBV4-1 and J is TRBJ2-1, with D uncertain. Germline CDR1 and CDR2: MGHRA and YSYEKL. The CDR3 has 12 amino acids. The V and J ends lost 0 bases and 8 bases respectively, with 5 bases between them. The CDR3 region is CASSQEVYEQFF. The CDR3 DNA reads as TGCGCCAGCAGCCAAGAGGTGTATGAGCAGTTCTTC.

CDR3 region: CASSLADRGPTIYF. The CDR3 nucleotides read TGTGCCAGCAGTTTAGCGGACAGGGGGCCCACCATATATTTT. V usage is TRBV12-3 or TRBV12-4 and J usage is TRBJ1-3; 11 nucleotides match TRBD1. The CDR3 loop spans 14 amino acids. J gave up 9 bases and V 0 bases, and 1 base lay outside the gene matches.

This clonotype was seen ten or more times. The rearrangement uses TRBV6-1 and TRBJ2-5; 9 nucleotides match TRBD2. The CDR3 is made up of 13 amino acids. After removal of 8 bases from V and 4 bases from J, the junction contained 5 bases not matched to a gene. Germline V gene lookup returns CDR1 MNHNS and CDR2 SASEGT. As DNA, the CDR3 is TGTGCCAGCGGAGCGGGAGGAGGAGAGACCCAGTACTTC. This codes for CASGAGGGETQYF.

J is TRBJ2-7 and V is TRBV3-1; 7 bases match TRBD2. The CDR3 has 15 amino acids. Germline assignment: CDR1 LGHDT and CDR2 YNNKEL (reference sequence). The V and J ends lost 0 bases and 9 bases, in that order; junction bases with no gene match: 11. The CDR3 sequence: CASSQDWRERTVQYF. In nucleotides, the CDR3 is TGTGCCAGCAGCCAAGATTGGCGGGAGCGGACGGTGCAGTACTTC.

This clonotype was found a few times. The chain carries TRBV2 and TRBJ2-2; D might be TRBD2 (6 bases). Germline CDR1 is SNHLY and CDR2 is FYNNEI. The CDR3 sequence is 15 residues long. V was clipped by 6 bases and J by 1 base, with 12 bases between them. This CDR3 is CASSRDFLNTGELFF. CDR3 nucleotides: TGTGCCAGCAGCCGGGACTTCCTGAACACCGGGGAGCTGTTTTTT.

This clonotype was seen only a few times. The CDR3 bases are TGCGCCAGCAGCTTACAACTAGCGGGGATCTACAATGAGCAGTTCTTC. Its translation: CASSLQLAGIYNEQFF. The rearrangement uses TRBV5-1 and TRBJ2-1, with 10 positions matching TRBD2. From germline, CDR1 is SGHRS and CDR2 YFSETQ. The J segment lost 3 bases and the V segment lost 2 bases, leaving 5 bases of the junction unmatched. CDR3 length: 16 residues.

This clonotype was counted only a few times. CDR3 residues: CASSSGRFSQFF. CDR3 nucleotide sequence: TGTGCCAGCAGCTCCGGGAGGTTTTCGCAGTTCTTC. The chain is built from TRBV5-6 and TRBJ2-1; 7 bases align to TRBD2. Germline assignment: CDR1 SGHDT and CDR2 YYEEEE. V dropped 3 bases and J dropped 12; count of bases not matched to a gene: 6. The CDR3 consists of 12 residues.

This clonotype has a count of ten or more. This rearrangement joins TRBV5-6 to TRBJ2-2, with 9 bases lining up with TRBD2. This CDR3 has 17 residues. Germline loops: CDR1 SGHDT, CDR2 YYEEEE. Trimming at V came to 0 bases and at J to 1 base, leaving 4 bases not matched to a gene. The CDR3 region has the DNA TGTGCCAGCAGCTTGGGGCCACTAGCGGGGAACACCGGGGAGCTGTTTTTT. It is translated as CASSLGPLAGNTGELFF. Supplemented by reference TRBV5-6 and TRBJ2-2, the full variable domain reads DAGVTQSPTHLIKTRGQQVTLRCSPKSGHDTVSWYQQALGQGPQFIFQYYEEEERQRGNFPDRFSGHQFPNYSSELNVNALLLGDSALYLCASSLGPLAGNTGELFFGEGSRLTVL.